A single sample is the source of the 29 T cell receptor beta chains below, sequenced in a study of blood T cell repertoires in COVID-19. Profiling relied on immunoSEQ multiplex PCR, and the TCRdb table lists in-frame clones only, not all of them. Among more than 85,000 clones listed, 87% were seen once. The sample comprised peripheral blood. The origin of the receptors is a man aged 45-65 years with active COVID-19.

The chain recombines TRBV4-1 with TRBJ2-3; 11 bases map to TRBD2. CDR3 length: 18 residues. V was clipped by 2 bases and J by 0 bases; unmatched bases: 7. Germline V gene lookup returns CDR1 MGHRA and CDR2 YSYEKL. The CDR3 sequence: CASSQLAGGLASTDTQYF. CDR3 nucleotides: TGCGCCAGCAGCCAACTAGCGGGGGGCCTCGCTAGCACAGATACGCAGTATTTT.

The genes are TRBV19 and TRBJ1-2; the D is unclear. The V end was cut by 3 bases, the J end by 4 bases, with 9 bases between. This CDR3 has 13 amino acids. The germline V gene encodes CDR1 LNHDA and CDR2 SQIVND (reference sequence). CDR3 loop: CASSIPRSYGYTF. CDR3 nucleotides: TGTGCCAGTAGTATCCCACGGAGCTATGGCTACACCTTC.

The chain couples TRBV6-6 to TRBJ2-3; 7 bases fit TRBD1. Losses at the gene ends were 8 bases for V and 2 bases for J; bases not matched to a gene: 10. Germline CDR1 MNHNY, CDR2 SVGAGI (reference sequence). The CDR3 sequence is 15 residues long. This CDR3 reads CASLKRQGTTDTQYF. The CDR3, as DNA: TGTGCCAGCCTGAAAAGACAGGGAACCACAGATACGCAGTATTTT.

CDR3 nucleotide sequence: TGTGCCAGCAGCTACGTCACAGGGATGAACACTGAAGCTTTCTTT. Protein product: CASSYVTGMNTEAFF. The chain joins TRBV5-6 to TRBJ1-1; TRBD1 is a possible D gene (6 bases). The CDR3 runs 15 residues. Germline CDR1 reads SGHDT; CDR2 reads YYEEEE. V was clipped by 3 bases and J by 0 bases, with 12 bases between them.

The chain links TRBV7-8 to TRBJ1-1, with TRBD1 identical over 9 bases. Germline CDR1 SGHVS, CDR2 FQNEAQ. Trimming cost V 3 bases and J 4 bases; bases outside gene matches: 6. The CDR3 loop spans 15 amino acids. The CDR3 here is CASSLGQGRGTEAFF. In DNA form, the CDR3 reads TGTGCCAGCAGCTTGGGACAGGGAAGGGGCACTGAAGCTTTCTTT.

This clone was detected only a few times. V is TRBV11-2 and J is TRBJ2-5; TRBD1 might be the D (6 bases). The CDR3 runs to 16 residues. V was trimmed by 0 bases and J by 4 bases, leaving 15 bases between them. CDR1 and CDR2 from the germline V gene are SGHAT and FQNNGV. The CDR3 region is CASSLDWAGVGETQYF. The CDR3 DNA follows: TGTGCCAGCAGCTTAGATTGGGCAGGGGTCGGAGAGACCCAGTACTTC.

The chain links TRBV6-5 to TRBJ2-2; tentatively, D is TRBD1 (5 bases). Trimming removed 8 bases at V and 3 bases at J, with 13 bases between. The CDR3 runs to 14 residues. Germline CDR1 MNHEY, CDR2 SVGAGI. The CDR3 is CASRITGYTGELFF. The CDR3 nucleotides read TGTGCCAGCCGCATAACAGGTTACACCGGGGAGCTGTTTTTT.

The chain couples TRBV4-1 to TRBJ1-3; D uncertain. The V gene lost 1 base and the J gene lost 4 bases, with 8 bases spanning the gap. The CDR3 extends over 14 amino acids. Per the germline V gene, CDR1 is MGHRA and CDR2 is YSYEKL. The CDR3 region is CASSQGGFGNTIYF. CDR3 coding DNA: TGCGCCAGCAGCCAAGGAGGTTTCGGAAACACCATATATTTT.

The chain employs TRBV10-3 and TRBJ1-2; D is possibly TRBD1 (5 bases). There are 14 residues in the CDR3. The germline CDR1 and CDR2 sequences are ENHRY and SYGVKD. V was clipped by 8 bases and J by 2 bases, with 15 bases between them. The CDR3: CAIYGAGRNYGYTF. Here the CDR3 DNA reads TGTGCCATCTACGGGGCGGGACGGAACTATGGCTACACCTTC.

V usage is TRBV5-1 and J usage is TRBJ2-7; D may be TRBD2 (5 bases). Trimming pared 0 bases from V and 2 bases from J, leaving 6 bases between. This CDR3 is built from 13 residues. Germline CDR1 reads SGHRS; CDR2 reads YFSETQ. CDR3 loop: CASSLGGPYEQYF. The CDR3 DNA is TGCGCCAGCAGCTTGGGCGGGCCCTACGAGCAGTACTTC. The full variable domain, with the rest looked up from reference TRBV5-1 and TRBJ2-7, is KAGVTQTPRYLIKTRGQQVTLSCSPISGHRSVSWYQQTPGQGLQFLFEYFSETQRNKGNFPGRFSGRQFSNSRSEMNVSTLELGDSALYLCASSLGGPYEQYFGPGTRLTVT.

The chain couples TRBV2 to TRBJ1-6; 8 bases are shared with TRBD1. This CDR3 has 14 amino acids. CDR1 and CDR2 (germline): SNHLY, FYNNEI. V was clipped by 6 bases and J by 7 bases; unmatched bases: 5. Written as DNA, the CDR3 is TGTGCCAGCAGGGGTACAGGGGGGAATTCACCCCTCCACTTT. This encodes CASRGTGGNSPLHF.

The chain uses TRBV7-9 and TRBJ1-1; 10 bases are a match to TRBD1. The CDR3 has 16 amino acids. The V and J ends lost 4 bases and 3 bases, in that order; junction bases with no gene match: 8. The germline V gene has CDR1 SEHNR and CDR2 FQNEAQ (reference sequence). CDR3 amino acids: CASSYRDRGSYTEAFF. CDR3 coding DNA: TGTGCCAGCAGCTACCGGGACAGGGGAAGTTACACTGAAGCTTTCTTT.

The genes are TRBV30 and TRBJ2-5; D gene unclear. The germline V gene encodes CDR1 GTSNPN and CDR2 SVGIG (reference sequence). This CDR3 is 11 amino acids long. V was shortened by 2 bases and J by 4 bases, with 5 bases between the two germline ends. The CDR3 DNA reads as TGTGCCTGGAGTTCTACAGAGACCCAGTACTTC. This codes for CAWSSTETQYF.

The chain's CDR3 is CATSRDKGGVNYGYTF. Written as DNA, the CDR3 is TGTGCCACCAGCAGAGATAAGGGAGGAGTCAACTATGGCTACACCTTC. V usage is TRBV15 and J usage is TRBJ1-2; no definite D call. CDR1 LNHNV and CDR2 YYDKDF come from the germline V gene (reference sequence). V gave up 0 bases and J gave up 2 bases, with 13 bases separating them. The CDR3 totals 16 residues.

The CDR3 DNA follows: TGCAGTGCTAGTTCGGCTAGCGGGGGGTCAGGGACCCAGTACTTC. As protein: CSASSASGGSGTQYF. V usage is TRBV20-1 and J usage is TRBJ2-5, with 11 bases lining up with TRBD2. The ends lost 3 bases at V and 7 bases at J; junction bases unmatched: 10. The CDR3 sequence is 15 residues long. Germline V gene lookup returns CDR1 DFQATT and CDR2 SNEGSKA (reference sequence).

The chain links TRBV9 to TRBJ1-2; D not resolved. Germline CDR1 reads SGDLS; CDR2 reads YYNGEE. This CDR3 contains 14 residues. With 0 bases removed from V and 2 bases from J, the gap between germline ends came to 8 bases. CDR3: CASSVALENYGYTF. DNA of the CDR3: TGTGCCAGCAGCGTAGCCCTGGAGAACTATGGCTACACCTTC.

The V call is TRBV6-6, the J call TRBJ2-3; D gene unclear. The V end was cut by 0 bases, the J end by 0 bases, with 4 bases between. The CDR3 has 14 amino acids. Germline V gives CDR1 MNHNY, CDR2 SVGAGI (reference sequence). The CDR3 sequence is CASSYSRSTDTQYF. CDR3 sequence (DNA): TGTGCCAGCAGTTACTCCCGGAGCACAGATACGCAGTATTTT.

This chain's CDR3 is CASSETVISGNTIYF. CDR3 DNA sequence: TGTGCCAGCAGTGAGACAGTCATCTCTGGAAACACCATATATTTT. The chain joins TRBV6-4 to TRBJ1-3, with D perhaps TRBD1 (5 bases). In germline, CDR1 is MRHNA, CDR2 SNTAGT. The CDR3 loop spans 15 amino acids. V dropped 3 bases and J dropped 0 bases, with 9 bases sitting between them.

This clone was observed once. CDR3 sequence (DNA): TGTGCCAGTAGTATAGGAAGACTAGCGGGGATAGCCAAAAACATTCAGTACTTC. Translation gives CASSIGRLAGIAKNIQYF. The chain links TRBV19 to TRBJ2-4, with TRBD2 matching 11 bases. The CDR3 spans 18 residues. CDR1 and CDR2 (germline): LNHDA, SQIVND (reference sequence). V was pared by 1 base and J by 0 bases, with 5 bases of the junction left unmatched.

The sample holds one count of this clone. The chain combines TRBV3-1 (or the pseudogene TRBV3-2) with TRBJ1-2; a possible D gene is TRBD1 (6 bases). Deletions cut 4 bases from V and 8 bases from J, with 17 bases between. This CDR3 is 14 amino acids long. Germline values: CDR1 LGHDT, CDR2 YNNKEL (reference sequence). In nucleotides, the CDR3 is TGTGCCAGCAGCCCGGGACACCGAAAGGGAGGCTACACCTTC. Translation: CASSPGHRKGGYTF.

The CDR3 loop is CASTRRQGARKPSGYTF. In nucleotides, the CDR3 is TGTGCCAGTACCCGCAGGCAGGGGGCGCGGAAACCCAGTGGCTACACCTTC. The V call is TRBV19, the J call TRBJ1-2; 8 bases fit TRBD1. Germline V gene lookup returns CDR1 LNHDA and CDR2 SQIVND (reference sequence). CDR3 size: 17 residues. Unmatched junction bases numbered 20, after V lost 7 bases and J lost 7 bases. Full variable domain (remainder filled in from reference TRBV19 and TRBJ1-2): DGGITQSPKYLFRKEGQNVTLSCEQNLNHDAMYWYRQDPGQGLRLIYYSQIVNDFQKGDIAEGYSVSREKKESFPLTVTSAQKNPTAFYLCASTRRQGARKPSGYTFGSGTRLTVV.

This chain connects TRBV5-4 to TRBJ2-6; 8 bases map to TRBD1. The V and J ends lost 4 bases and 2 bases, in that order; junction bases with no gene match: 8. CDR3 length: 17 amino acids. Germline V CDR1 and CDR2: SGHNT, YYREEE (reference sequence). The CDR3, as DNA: TGTGCCAGCAGCGCTTCAATGACAGGGGCTGGGGCCAACGTCCTGACTTTC. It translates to CASSASMTGAGANVLTF.

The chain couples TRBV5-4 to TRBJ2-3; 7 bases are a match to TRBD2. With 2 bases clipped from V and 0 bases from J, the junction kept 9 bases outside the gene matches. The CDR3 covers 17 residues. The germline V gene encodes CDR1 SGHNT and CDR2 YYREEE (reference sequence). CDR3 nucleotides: TGTGCCAGCAGCTTCCCAAAGCGGGGATTAAGCACAGATACGCAGTATTTT. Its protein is CASSFPKRGLSTDTQYF.

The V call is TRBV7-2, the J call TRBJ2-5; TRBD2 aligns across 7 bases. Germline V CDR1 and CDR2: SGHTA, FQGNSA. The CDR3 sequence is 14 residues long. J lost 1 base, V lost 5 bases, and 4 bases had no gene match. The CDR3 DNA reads TGTGCCAGCAGCCAGGGCGGGAGCCAAGAGACCCAGTACTTC. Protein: CASSQGGSQETQYF. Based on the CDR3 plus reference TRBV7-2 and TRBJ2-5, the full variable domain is GAGVSQSPSNKVTEKGKDVELRCDPISGHTALYWYRQSLGQGLEFLIYFQGNSAPDKSGLPSDRFSAERTGGSVSTLTIQRTQQEDSAVYLCASSQGGSQETQYFGPGTRLLVL.

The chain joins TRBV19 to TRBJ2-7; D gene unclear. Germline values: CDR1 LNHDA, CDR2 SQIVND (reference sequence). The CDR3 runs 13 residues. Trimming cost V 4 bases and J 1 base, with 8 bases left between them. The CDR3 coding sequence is TGTGCCAGTAGTAGGGCGAAGTCCTACGAGCAGTACTTC. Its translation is CASSRAKSYEQYF.

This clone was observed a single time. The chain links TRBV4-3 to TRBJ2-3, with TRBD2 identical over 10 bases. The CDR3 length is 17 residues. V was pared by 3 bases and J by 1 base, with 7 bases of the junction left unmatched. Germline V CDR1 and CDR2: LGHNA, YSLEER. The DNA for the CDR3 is TGCGCCAGCAGCCATGCAAGCGGGGGGGCGGGCACAGATACGCAGTATTTT. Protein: CASSHASGGAGTDTQYF.

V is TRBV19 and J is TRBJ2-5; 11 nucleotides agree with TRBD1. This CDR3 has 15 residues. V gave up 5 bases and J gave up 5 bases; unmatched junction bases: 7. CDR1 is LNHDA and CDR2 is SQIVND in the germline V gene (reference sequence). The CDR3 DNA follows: TGTGCCAGTAGTTTAGGACAGGGGGCTGGGGAGACCCAGTACTTC. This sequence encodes CASSLGQGAGETQYF.

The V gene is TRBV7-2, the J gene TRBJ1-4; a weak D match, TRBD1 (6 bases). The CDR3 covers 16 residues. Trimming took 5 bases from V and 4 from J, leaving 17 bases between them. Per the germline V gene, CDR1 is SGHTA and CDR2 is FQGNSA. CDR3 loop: CASSPPLWTDNEKLFF. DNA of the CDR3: TGTGCCAGCAGCCCCCCCTTATGGACAGATAATGAAAAACTGTTTTTT. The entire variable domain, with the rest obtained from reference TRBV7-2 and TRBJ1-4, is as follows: GAGVSQSPSNKVTEKGKDVELRCDPISGHTALYWYRQSLGQGLEFLIYFQGNSAPDKSGLPSDRFSAERTGGSVSTLTIQRTQQEDSAVYLCASSPPLWTDNEKLFFGSGTQLSVL.

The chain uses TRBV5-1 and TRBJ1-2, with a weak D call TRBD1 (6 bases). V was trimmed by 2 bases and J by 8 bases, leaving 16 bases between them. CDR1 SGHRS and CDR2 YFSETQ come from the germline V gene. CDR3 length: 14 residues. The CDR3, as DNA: TGCGCCAGCAGCTTCACAGGGCCTGGATACGGCTACACCTTC. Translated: CASSFTGPGYGYTF.